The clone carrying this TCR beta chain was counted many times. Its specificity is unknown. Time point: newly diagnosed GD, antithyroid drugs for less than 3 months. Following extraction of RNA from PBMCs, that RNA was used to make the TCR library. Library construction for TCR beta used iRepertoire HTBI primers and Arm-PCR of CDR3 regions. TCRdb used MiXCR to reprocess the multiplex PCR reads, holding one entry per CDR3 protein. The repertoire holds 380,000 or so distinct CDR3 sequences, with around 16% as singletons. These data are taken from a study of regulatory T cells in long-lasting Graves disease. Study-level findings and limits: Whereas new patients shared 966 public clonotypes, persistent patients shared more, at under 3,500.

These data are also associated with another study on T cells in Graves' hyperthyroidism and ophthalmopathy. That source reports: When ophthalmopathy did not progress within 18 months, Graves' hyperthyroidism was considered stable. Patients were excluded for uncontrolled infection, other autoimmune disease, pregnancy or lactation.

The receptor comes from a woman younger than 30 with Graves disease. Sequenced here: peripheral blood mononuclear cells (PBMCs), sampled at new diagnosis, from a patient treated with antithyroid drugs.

The CDR3 nucleotides read TGCAGTGCTAGATTGGGAGGGGCAGAGACCCAGTACTTC. Protein product: CSARLGGAETQYF. The gene calls are TRBV20-1 and TRBJ2-5, with 7 bases matching TRBD2. In germline, CDR1 is DFQATT, CDR2 SNEGSKA (reference sequence). V shed 2 bases and J 4 bases; nucleotides not matched to a gene: 4. The CDR3 consists of 13 residues.